This TCR beta chain was found in a study of B cell selection in AIRE deficiency. V was cut by 4 bases and J by 4 bases, with 19 bases left in between. The CDR3 consists of 15 residues. Germline lookup yields CDR1 SQVTM and CDR2 ANQGSEA. The regulatory T cell sort gate was CD4+CD25hiCD127low/negative. As for this clone: Antigen: not known.

Some clones are missing from TCRdb's copy, which holds only in-frame ones; the method was immunoSEQ multiplex PCR. This sample has 20,000 to 25,000 clones; about 95% occur once, and the top ten carry about 2%. Study-level findings and limits: AIRE-deficient Tconv and Treg repertoires matched healthy donors in TCRBV, CDR3 length, diversity.

The specimen sequenced was Tregs sorted from PBMCs. The TCR originated in a human donor with AIRE deficiency. J is TRBJ1-1 and V is TRBV29-1; no reliable D call. The CDR3 nucleotides read TGCAGCGTTGGTCCTTCCGGGTTATTTGTCACTGAAGCTTTCTTT. Its translation: CSVGPSGLFVTEAFF.